This T cell receptor beta chain is drawn from a study of beta chain features in type 1 diabetes. Expressed TCRB transcripts got sequenced, as all isolated RNA was reverse transcribed. Sequencing was performed with immunoSEQ multiplex PCR; in TCRdb, only in-frame clones are kept and a portion is missing. The sample shows hundreds of thousands of clones, roughly 15% of them seen only once. Of note for this clone: The sample holds other DNA sequences that translate to the same CDR3.

With 6 bases clipped from V and 1 base from J, the junction kept 5 bases outside the gene matches. The CDR3 spans 15 residues. In germline, CDR1 is SNHLY, CDR2 FYNNEI. This sequence was found in a man younger than 45 in good health. V gene TRBV2 combines with J gene TRBJ2-1, with 8 bases fitting TRBD2. The sample taken for sequencing was central memory CD4+ T cells from blood. The CDR3 DNA follows: TGTGCCAGCAGCGCAACTAGCGGATCCTACAATGAGCAGTTCTTC. Amino acids: CASSATSGSYNEQFF.